This TCR beta chain originates from a study of control samples from healthy donors and cancer patients. Produced via immunoSEQ multiplex PCR; TCRdb's table is partial and in-frame only. The table lists 110,000 or so clones, about 80% of them singletons. This clone has only one observation. The J segment lost 5 bases and the V segment lost 6 bases, leaving 13 bases of the junction unmatched. This CDR3 has 17 amino acids. Germline values: CDR1 SNHLY, CDR2 FYNNEI. The rearrangement joins TRBV2 to TRBJ2-2, with 9 bases matching TRBD1. The sequence was obtained from a man between 18 and 35 years old in good health. The sequencing input was blood. CDR3 loop: CASRGSQGQGRTGELFF. The CDR3 DNA reads TGTGCCAGCAGGGGGTCTCAGGGACAGGGACGAACCGGGGAGCTGTTTTTT. Full variable domain (missing parts from reference TRBV2 and TRBJ2-2): EPEVTQTPSHQVTQMGQEVILRCVPISNHLYFYWYRQILGQKVEFLVSFYNNEISEKSEIFDDQFSVERPDGSNFTLKIRSTKLEDSAMYFCASRGSQGQGRTGELFFGEGSRLTVL.